The T cell receptor (beta chain) described here comes from a study of blood T cells in healthy people across ages. Using a J-beta primer mix together with a sample-barcoded 5' primer, a second PCR was run for roughly 6 to 12 cycles. TCRdb reprocessed the 5' RACE reads via MiXCR and lists one record per CDR3 protein. The sample lists approximately 1.5 million distinct CDR3 sequences; about 42% were seen once. This clonotype appeared a few times. Total RNA extraction produced at least 5.5 micrograms (per sample) for the study. Sequenced material: blood. This clonotype was obtained from a woman between 18 and 30 years old in good health.

The CDR3 bases are TGTGCCGTCCGCTTTGGGGATACGCAGTATTTT. Protein: CAVRFGDTQYF. The chain couples TRBV10-3 to TRBJ2-3; D gene uncertain. CDR3 length: 11 amino acids. Per the germline V gene, CDR1 is ENHRY and CDR2 is SYGVKD. V lost 11 bases, J lost 6 bases, and 12 bases lay in between.